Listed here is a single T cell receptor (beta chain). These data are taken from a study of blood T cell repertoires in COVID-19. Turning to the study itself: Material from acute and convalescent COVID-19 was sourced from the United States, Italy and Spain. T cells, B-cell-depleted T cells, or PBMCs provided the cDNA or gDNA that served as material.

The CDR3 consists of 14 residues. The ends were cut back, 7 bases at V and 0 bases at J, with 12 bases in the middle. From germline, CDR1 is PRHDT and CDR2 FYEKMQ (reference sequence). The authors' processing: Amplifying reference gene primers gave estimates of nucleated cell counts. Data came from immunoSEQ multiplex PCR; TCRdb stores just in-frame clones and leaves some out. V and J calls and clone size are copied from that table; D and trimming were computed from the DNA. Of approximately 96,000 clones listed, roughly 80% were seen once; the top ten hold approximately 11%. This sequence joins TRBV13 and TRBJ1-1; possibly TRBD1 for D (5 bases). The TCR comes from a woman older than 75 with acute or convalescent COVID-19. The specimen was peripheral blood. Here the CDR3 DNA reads TGTGCCAGCATCCCAGTAGGGGTGAACACTGAAGCTTTCTTT. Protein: CASIPVGVNTEAFF.